Below, 26 T cell receptor beta chains from the same sample are listed, as sequenced in a study of T cell clonality in common variable immunodeficiency. Profiling relied on immunoSEQ multiplex PCR, and the TCRdb table lists in-frame clones only, not all of them. This sample shows about 35,000 clones and no singletons; 9.5% rests with the ten largest. The sample consisted of peripheral blood mononuclear cells. These receptors came from a person between 18 and 75 years old in good health.

This clone was counted a few times. The CDR3 here is CSVELAGGYGYTF. Incomplete CDR3 DNA: TGCAGCGTTGAACTAGCAGGGGGCTATGGC. The rearrangement uses TRBV29-1 and TRBJ1-2; TRBD1 aligns across 7 bases. The CDR3 extends 3 residues past the end of the read, so its final part is completed from the germline J gene. This CDR3 region has 13 residues. V lost 2 bases to trimming and J lost 4 bases; unmatched junction nucleotides: 4. Germline V gene lookup returns CDR1 SQVTM and CDR2 ANQGSEA.

At least ten counts were recorded for this clone. The read ends 3 residues before the CDR3 terminus; that terminus is restored from the germline J gene. This sequence joins TRBV5-6 and TRBJ2-1; unclear D gene. V shed 0 bases and J shed 5 bases, with 12 bases lying between them. The germline V gene encodes CDR1 SGHDT and CDR2 YYEEEE. The CDR3 is 15 amino acids. The chain's CDR3 is CASSLGALVHNEQFF. Incomplete CDR3 DNA: TGTGCCAGCAGCTTGGGGGCCTTAGTCCACAATGAG.

Concerning this clone: The CDR3 end is not reached by the read, which stops 3 residues before it; the germline J gene fills it in. The J gene is TRBJ1-2, the V gene TRBV7-2, with 8 nucleotides matching TRBD1. The CDR3 extends over 13 amino acids. Germline V gene sequence: CDR1 SGHTA, CDR2 FQGNSA. The CDR3 sequence is CASSLARGHDYTF. The CDR3 bases that were read are TGTGCCAGCAGCTTAGCCAGGGGGCACGAC.

This clone was detected ten times or more. The read ends 3 residues before the CDR3 terminus; that terminus is restored from the germline J gene. The chain links TRBV5-5 to TRBJ1-1; D unclear. CDR3 length: 14 residues. Trimming removed 1 base from V and 1 base from J, with 8 bases in between. Germline assignment: CDR1 SGHKS and CDR2 YYEKEE (reference sequence). Here the CDR3 reads CASSLQLTNTEAFF. Incomplete CDR3 DNA: TGTGCCAGCAGCTTGCAACTTACGAACACTGAA.

This clone occurred a few times. The DNA ends 3 residues before the CDR3 does, and the rest of the CDR3 is filled in from the germline J gene. This chain links TRBV18 with TRBJ2-2; 9 bases map to TRBD1. Germline CDR1 is KGHSH and CDR2 is LQKENI. The CDR3 runs to 17 residues. CDR3 amino acids: CASSPKLLGQGGEKLFF. The part of the CDR3 DNA that was read is TGTGCCAGCTCACCCAAACTCCTGGGACAGGGTGGTGAAAAG.

This clone was detected many times. The read ends 3 residues early relative to the CDR3; the germline J gene fills the gap. This chain links TRBV4-1 with TRBJ2-7; 7 bases are shared with TRBD1. Germline V gene data show CDR1 as MGHRA and CDR2 as YSYEKL. This CDR3 comprises 15 residues. J lost 2 bases, V lost 2 bases, and 6 bases had no gene match. CDR3 amino acids: CASSQSPTGAYEQYF. The DNA read from the CDR3 is TGCGCCAGCAGCCAATCTCCCACAGGGGCCTACGAG.

This clone was recorded at least ten times. Sequencing ends 3 residues short of the CDR3 end; the germline J gene provides the rest. The chain joins TRBV2 to TRBJ2-7, with 13 positions matching TRBD2. This CDR3 is built from 14 residues. Germline CDR1 is SNHLY and CDR2 is FYNNEI. With 7 bases clipped from V and 4 bases from J, the junction kept 4 bases outside the gene matches. The part of the CDR3 DNA that was read is TGTGCCAGCATGGGACTAGCGGGAAATTACGAG. Amino acid sequence: CASMGLAGNYE. The CDR3 in its entirety is CASMGLAGNYEQYF.

The table lists this clone with many counts. The read terminates 3 residues before the CDR3 end, so the remaining end is supplied by the germline J gene. The rearrangement joins TRBV4-2 to TRBJ2-2, with D possibly TRBD2 on 5 matching bases. This CDR3 is 15 amino acids long. Germline CDR1 is LGHNA and CDR2 is YNFKEQ. Trimming pared 4 bases from V and 4 bases from J, leaving 13 bases between. CDR3 bases read: TGTGCCAGCAGCCGCTTAGAGGGCCCCACCGGGGAG. Translated: CASSRLEGPTGE. The full CDR3 protein reads CASSRLEGPTGELFF.

This clone was seen repeatedly, ten times or more. The read comes to an end 3 residues before the CDR3 does, leaving the germline J gene to fill in the end. The gene calls are TRBV7-6 and TRBJ1-5; 9 bases agree with TRBD1. Trimming removed 5 bases from V and 0 bases from J; junction bases left unmatched: 8. Germline V gene lookup returns CDR1 SGHVS and CDR2 FNYEAQ. The CDR3 loop spans 17 amino acids. CDR3 sequence: CASSPGQGGLSNQPQHF. The CDR3 DNA, read in part, is TGTGCCAGCAGCCCGGGACAGGGCGGACTTAGCAATCAGCCC.

This clone has a handful of counts. The read finishes 3 residues shy of the CDR3 end, and the germline J gene is used to complete it. The rearrangement joins TRBV30 to TRBJ1-2; tentative D call: TRBD1 (6 bases). CDR3 length: 14 residues. The germline V gene has CDR1 GTSNPN and CDR2 SVGIG (reference sequence). The sequenced CDR3 bases are TGTGCCTGGAATAGGGAGGGGGTGTTATCGGAC. As protein: CAWNREGVLSD. The CDR3, in full, reads CAWNREGVLSDYTF.

In this sample, this clone turned up many times. The read ends 3 residues before the CDR3 terminus; that terminus is restored from the germline J gene. The chain recombines TRBV20-1 with TRBJ2-2; weak D call: TRBD1 (6 bases). The CDR3 consists of 16 residues. The germline CDR1 and CDR2 sequences are DFQATT and SNEGSKA (reference sequence). V was pared by 0 bases and J by 0 bases, with 11 bases between. This CDR3 is CSARDEWTANTGELFF. The covered CDR3 bases are TGCAGTGCTAGAGACGAATGGACAGCGAACACCGGGGAG.

This clone was observed at least ten times. The read terminates 3 residues ahead of where the CDR3 ends, so the germline J gene completes it. The V and J genes are TRBV10-1 and TRBJ2-7; possible D gene TRBD1, 5 bases. This CDR3 is 15 amino acids long. Trimming took off 3 bases at V and 3 bases at J, with 15 bases between the two ends. Germline lookup yields CDR1 WNHNN and CDR2 SYGVQD (reference sequence). Partial CDR3 DNA: TGCGCCAGCAGTGAAATAGGGGAATTAGGCTACGAG. As protein: CASSEIGELGYE. The complete CDR3 protein is CASSEIGELGYEQYF.

There are many counts of this clone. The read terminates 3 residues before the CDR3 end, so the remaining end is supplied by the germline J gene. The rearrangement links TRBV18 to TRBJ2-7; TRBD1 aligns across 9 bases. Germline trimming cut 3 bases from V and 1 base from J; bases unmatched to any gene: 7. The CDR3 is 16 residues long. Per the germline V gene, CDR1 is KGHSH and CDR2 is LQKENI. The CDR3 region is CASSPFGTGPSYEQYF. Incomplete CDR3 DNA: TGTGCCAGCTCACCCTTCGGGACAGGGCCATCCTACGAG.

To note about this clone: This may be a read error: a much more frequent sequence differs by one nucleotide. The sequence runs out 3 residues before the end of the CDR3; the remainder is reconstructed from the germline J gene. The gene calls are TRBV7-6 and TRBJ2-2; tentative D call: TRBD1 (5 bases). Germline-derived CDR1 and CDR2 are SGHVS and FNYEAQ. This CDR3 comprises 17 residues. The DNA read from the CDR3 is TGTGCCAGCAGCTTAGTCGGTGGGCATTCTGGGGCCAACGTG. Its translation: CASSLVGGHSGANV. The full CDR3 protein reads CASSLVGGHSGANVLFF.

This clone was seen at least ten times. From the germline J gene comes the end of the CDR3, since the read stops 3 residues before it. The chain joins TRBV11-2 to TRBJ2-3; 9 bases line up with TRBD1. V was pared by 5 bases and J by 3 bases, with 3 bases of the junction left unmatched. CDR3 length: 14 residues. Germline lookup yields CDR1 SGHAT and CDR2 FQNNGV. CDR3 protein: CASSTGQGTDTQYF. The CDR3 DNA, read in part, is TGTGCCAGCAGCACCGGACAGGGGACAGATACG.

Worth noting for this clone: Read sequence stops 3 residues before the CDR3 end, and the germline J gene provides the missing end. V and J are TRBV7-2 and TRBJ2-1, with D perhaps TRBD2 (6 bases). Trimming removed 0 bases from V and 5 bases from J, with 20 bases in between. The CDR3 covers 18 residues. Germline V gives CDR1 SGHTA, CDR2 FQGNSA. The CDR3 bases that were read are TGTGCCAGCAGCTTAGCGGGTAGCGGAGGACCGAGGGACAATGAG. Translation gives CASSLAGSGGPRDNE. The complete CDR3 reads CASSLAGSGGPRDNEQFF.

This clone was counted ten times or more. Sequencing ends 3 residues short of the CDR3 end; the germline J gene provides the rest. V is TRBV5-4 and J is TRBJ2-1; 9 bases are shared with TRBD1. Germline V gene sequence: CDR1 SGHNT, CDR2 YYREEE (reference sequence). CDR3 length: 16 amino acids. Unmatched junction bases numbered 9, after V lost 3 bases and J lost 5 bases. The CDR3 loop reads CASSSPGQGINNEQFF. The covered CDR3 bases are TGTGCCAGCAGCTCCCCCGGACAGGGGATAAACAATGAG.

This clone came up many times. The missing CDR3 end, 3 residues past where the read stops, is filled in from the germline J gene. The genes are TRBV20-1 and TRBJ2-7; 8 positions match TRBD1. The germline CDR1 and CDR2 sequences are DFQATT and SNEGSKA (reference sequence). This CDR3 comprises 13 residues. The junction had 5 bases not matched to a gene; V was cut back by 5 bases and J by 2 bases. CDR3 bases read: TGCAGTGCTTCAGGACAGGGAACCTACGAG. It encodes CSASGQGTYE. The full-length CDR3 reads as CSASGQGTYEQYF.

This clone was detected ten times or more. Coverage ceases 3 residues before the CDR3 finishes, and the germline J gene fills in the end. The gene calls are TRBV29-1 and TRBJ2-5; TRBD1 aligns across 8 bases. The germline CDR1 and CDR2 sequences are SQVTM and ANQGSEA. CDR3 length: 13 amino acids. V dropped 2 bases and J dropped 1; count of bases not matched to a gene: 0. The part of the CDR3 DNA that was read is TGCAGCGTTGAACAGGGGGCCCAAGAGACC. Residues: CSVEQGAQET. The full CDR3 sequence reads CSVEQGAQETQYF.

This clone was detected many times. The CDR3 extends 3 residues past the end of the read, so its final part is completed from the germline J gene. This chain links TRBV18 with TRBJ2-6; 10 bases match TRBD2. CDR3 length: 16 amino acids. V shed 4 bases and J 0 bases; nucleotides not matched to a gene: 0. Germline CDR1 and CDR2: KGHSH and LQKENI. The part of the CDR3 DNA that was read is TGTGCCAGCTCACGGACTAGCGGCTCTGGGGCCAACGTC. Protein: CASSRTSGSGANV. The CDR3 reads in full as CASSRTSGSGANVLTF. Full variable domain (remainder filled in from reference TRBV18 and TRBJ2-6): NAGVMQNPRHLVRRRGQEARLRCSPMKGHSHVYWYRQLPEEGLKFMVYLQKENIIDESGMPKERFSAEFPKEGPSILRIQQVVRGDSAAYFCASSRTSGSGANVLTFGAGSRLTVL.

This clone was seen ten or more times. The CDR3 end falls 3 residues outside the read, so it is completed with the germline J gene. J is TRBJ2-3 and V is TRBV14; D is ambiguous. This CDR3 is built from 17 residues. Germline V gene sequence: CDR1 SGHDN, CDR2 FVKESK. The V end was cut by 0 bases, the J end by 6 bases, with 19 bases between. CDR3 region: CASSQESVWRPGDTQYF. Partial CDR3 DNA: TGTGCCAGCAGCCAAGAGAGCGTATGGCGCCCCGGGGATACG.

This clone was counted at least ten times. The read gets to within 3 residues of the CDR3 end, and the germline J gene fills in the rest. The chain recombines TRBV10-1 with TRBJ2-1; 13 bases are shared with TRBD2. The germline V gene has CDR1 WNHNN and CDR2 SYGVQD (reference sequence). V trimming: 2 bases; J trimming: 6 bases; junction bases outside the gene matches: 1. This CDR3 has 15 amino acids. CDR3 in amino acids: CASSEGTSGTNEQFF. Partial CDR3 DNA: TGCGCCAGCAGTGAGGGGACTAGCGGGACCAATGAG.

This clone was detected ten times or more. The sequence runs out 3 residues before the end of the CDR3; the remainder is reconstructed from the germline J gene. J is TRBJ2-3 and V is TRBV4-1; D gene uncertain. The CDR3 loop spans 13 amino acids. Trimming shortened V by 6 bases and J by 4 bases, and 11 bases separated the two germline ends. Germline V lookup: CDR1 MGHRA, CDR2 YSYEKL. The part of the CDR3 DNA that was read is TGCGCCAGCAGAGGGCAGCTCTCAGATACG. This encodes CASRGQLSDT. The whole CDR3 sequence is CASRGQLSDTQYF.

This clone was counted at least ten times. The read gets to within 3 residues of the CDR3 end, and the germline J gene fills in the rest. V usage is TRBV5-4 and J usage is TRBJ2-1; TRBD2 agrees at 13 bases. V shed 0 bases and J 5 bases; nucleotides not matched to a gene: 2. Germline V gene lookup returns CDR1 SGHNT and CDR2 YYREEE (reference sequence). The CDR3 sequence is 16 residues long. CDR3 residues: CASSLGLAGGNNEQFF. CDR3 DNA (partial): TGTGCCAGCAGCTTGGGACTAGCGGGAGGTAACAATGAG.

This clone was counted only a few times. The CDR3: CAGLADLTDTYTF. CDR3 DNA (partial): TGTGCCGGGCTAGCGGATCTCACAGATACC. This rearrangement joins TRBV30 to TRBJ1-2; D gene ambiguous. The read falls 3 residues short of the CDR3 end, and the missing part is taken from the germline J gene. CDR1 and CDR2 from the germline V gene are GTSNPN and SVGIG (reference sequence). The CDR3 sequence is 13 residues long.

This clone was counted at least ten times. The CDR3 goes on 3 residues after the read ends, and that part is filled in from the germline J gene. The J gene is TRBJ2-1, the V gene TRBV28, with 12 bases identical to TRBD2. Germline V gives CDR1 MDHEN, CDR2 SYDVKM. This CDR3 comprises 15 residues. Trimming took 6 bases from V and 9 from J; bases not matched to a gene: 9. The sequenced part of the CDR3 DNA is TGTGCCAGCAGGTCGACTAGCGGGAGTCGGGGTGAG. It codes for CASRSTSGSRGE. The CDR3 as a whole reads CASRSTSGSRGEQFF.